Following are 7 T cell receptor beta chains from one sample sequenced in a study of CD8+CD57+ T cells in acquired aplastic anemia. Flow cytometry had shown expanded CD8+CD57+ cells in the patients chosen for sequencing. Template material for TCR beta VDJ and CDR3 profiling consisted of genomic DNA. TCRdb analysed the reads with MiXCR anew, one entry per CDR3 protein. This table holds over 150,000 distinct CDR3 sequences, approximately 52% found once. The sequenced sample was sorted CD4+, CD8+, or CD8+CD57+ T cells (not recorded which) from PBMCs. All receptors come from a human donor with aplastic anemia.

This clonotype was counted many times. The V call is TRBV19, the J call TRBJ2-7; D could derive from TRBD1 or TRBD2 (5 bases each). This CDR3 is 12 amino acids long. Germline loops: CDR1 LNHDA, CDR2 SQIVND (reference sequence). Trimming removed 5 bases from V and 6 bases from J, with 11 bases in between. The CDR3 nucleotides read TGTGCCAGTAGTTCCGGGACGCCCGAGCAGTACTTC. It translates to CASSSGTPEQYF.

The gene calls are TRBV25-1 and TRBJ2-1, with a weak D call TRBD1 (6 bases). V was clipped by 1 base and J by 6 bases, with 16 bases between them. This CDR3 is 16 amino acids long. Germline loops: CDR1 MGHDK, CDR2 SYGVNS. Written as DNA, the CDR3 is TGTGCCAGCAGTGAATTGGGGACATTCGGGCCCAATGAGCAGTTCTTC. Translation gives CASSELGTFGPNEQFF.

The rearrangement links TRBV14 to TRBJ2-1; TRBD1 is a possible D gene (5 bases). The V end lost 1 base, the J end lost 3 bases, and 7 bases lay between the germline ends. Germline CDR1 is SGHDN and CDR2 is FVKESK. This CDR3 is 14 amino acids long. In DNA, the CDR3 is TGTGCCAGCAGCCAAGGGGGCAGCTACAATGAGCAGTTCTTC. It encodes CASSQGGSYNEQFF.

By share, this clonotype ranks as medium-sized. This rearrangement joins TRBV29-1 to TRBJ2-2, with 9 nucleotides matching TRBD2. The CDR3 is 15 residues long. The V gene end was trimmed by 6 bases and the J gene end by 4 bases; junction bases not matched to a gene: 9. Germline-derived CDR1 and CDR2 are SQVTM and ANQGSEA. CDR3 nucleotide sequence: TGCAGCGTCCGAGCGGGGGGCGAAGTCACCGGGGAGCTGTTTTTT. The encoded protein is CSVRAGGEVTGELFF.

V and J are TRBV5-1 and TRBJ1-2, with 9 bases that match TRBD1. The CDR3 loop spans 14 amino acids. Germline V CDR1 and CDR2: SGHRS, YFSETQ. V shed 5 bases and J 5 bases; nucleotides not matched to a gene: 7. CDR3 DNA: TGCGCCAGCAGTAACCGGGACAGGGTTTATGGCTACACCTTC. It translates to CASSNRDRVYGYTF.

This clonotype was counted at least ten times. V and J are TRBV5-1 and TRBJ2-1; 7 bases align to TRBD1. Germline lookup yields CDR1 SGHRS and CDR2 YFSETQ. Trimming at V came to 0 bases and at J to 3 bases, leaving 3 bases not matched to a gene. CDR3 size: 15 residues. The CDR3 bases are TGCGCCAGCAGCTTGGGGACAGGTTACTACAATGAGCAGTTCTTC. This translates into CASSLGTGYYNEQFF.

To note about this clonotype: A much more abundant neighbour one base away suggests this may be a read error. The chain carries TRBV7-9 and TRBJ2-7; possible D gene TRBD2, 5 bases. This CDR3 is 11 amino acids long. Germline V gene sequence: CDR1 SEHNR, CDR2 FQNEAQ (reference sequence). Trimming stripped 4 bases from V and 7 bases from J, with 8 bases between. The DNA of the CDR3 is TGTGCCAGCAGCTATTCGGGGGAGCAGTACTTC. This sequence encodes CASSYSGEQYF.